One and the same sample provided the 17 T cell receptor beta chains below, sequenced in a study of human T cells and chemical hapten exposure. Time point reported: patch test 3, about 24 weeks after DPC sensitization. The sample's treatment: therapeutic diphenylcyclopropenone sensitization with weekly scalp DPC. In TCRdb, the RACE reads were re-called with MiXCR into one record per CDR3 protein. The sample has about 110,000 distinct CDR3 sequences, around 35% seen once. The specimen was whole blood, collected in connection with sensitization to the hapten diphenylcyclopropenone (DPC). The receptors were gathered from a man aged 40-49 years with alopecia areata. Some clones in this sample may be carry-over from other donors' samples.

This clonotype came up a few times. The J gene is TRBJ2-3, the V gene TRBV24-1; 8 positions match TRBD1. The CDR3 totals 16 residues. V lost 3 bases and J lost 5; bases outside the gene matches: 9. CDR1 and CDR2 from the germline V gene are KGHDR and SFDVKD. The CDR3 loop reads CATSDTRDRLGDTQYF. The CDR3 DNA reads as TGTGCCACCAGTGATACCCGGGACAGGCTCGGAGATACGCAGTATTTT.

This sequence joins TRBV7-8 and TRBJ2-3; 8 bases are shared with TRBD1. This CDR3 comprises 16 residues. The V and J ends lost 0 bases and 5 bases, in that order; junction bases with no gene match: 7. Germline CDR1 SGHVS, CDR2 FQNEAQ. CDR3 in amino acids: CASSLAQGAVGDTQYF. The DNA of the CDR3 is TGTGCCAGCAGCTTAGCGCAGGGGGCGGTCGGAGATACGCAGTATTTT.

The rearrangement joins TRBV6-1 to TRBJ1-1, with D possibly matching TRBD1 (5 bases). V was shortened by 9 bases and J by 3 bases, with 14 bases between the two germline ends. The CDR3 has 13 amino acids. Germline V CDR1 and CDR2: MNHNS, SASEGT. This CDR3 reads CASSGRGDTEAFF. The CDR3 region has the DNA TGTGCCAGTTCAGGGCGGGGAGACACTGAAGCTTTCTTT.

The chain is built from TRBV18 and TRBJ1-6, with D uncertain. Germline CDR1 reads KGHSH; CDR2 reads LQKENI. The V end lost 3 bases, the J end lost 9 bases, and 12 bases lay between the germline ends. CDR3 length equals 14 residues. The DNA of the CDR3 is TGTGCCAGCTCACCGCGGAATACGGGTTCACCCCTCCACTTT. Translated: CASSPRNTGSPLHF. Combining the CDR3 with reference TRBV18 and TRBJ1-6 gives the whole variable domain NAGVMQNPRHLVRRRGQEARLRCSPMKGHSHVYWYRQLPEEGLKFMVYLQKENIIDESGMPKERFSAEFPKEGPSILRIQQVVRGDSAAYFCASSPRNTGSPLHFGNGTRLTVT.

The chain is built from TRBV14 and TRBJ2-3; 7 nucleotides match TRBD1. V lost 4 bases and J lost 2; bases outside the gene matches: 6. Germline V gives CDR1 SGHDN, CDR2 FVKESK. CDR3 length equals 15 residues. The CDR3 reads CASSRRGGNTDTQYF. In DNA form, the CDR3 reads TGTGCCAGCAGCCGAAGAGGGGGCAACACAGATACGCAGTATTTT. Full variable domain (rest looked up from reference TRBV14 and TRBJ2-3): EAGVTQFPSHSVIEKGQTVTLRCDPISGHDNLYWYRRVMGKEIKFLLHFVKESKQDESGMPNNRFLAERTGGTYSTLKVQPAELEDSGVYFCASSRRGGNTDTQYFGPGTRLTVL.

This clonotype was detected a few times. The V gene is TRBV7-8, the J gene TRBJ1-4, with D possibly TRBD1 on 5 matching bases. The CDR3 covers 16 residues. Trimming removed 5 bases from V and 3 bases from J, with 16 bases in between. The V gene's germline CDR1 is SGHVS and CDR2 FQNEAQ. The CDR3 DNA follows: TGTGCCAGCAGCCCTAGTCTCGGGGCAGCTAATGAAAAACTGTTTTTT. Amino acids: CASSPSLGAANEKLFF. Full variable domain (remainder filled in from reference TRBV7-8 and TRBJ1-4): GAGVSQSPRYKVAKRGQDVALRCDPISGHVSLFWYQQALGQGPEFLTYFQNEAQLDKSGLPSDRFFAERPEGSVSTLKIQRTQQEDSAVYLCASSPSLGAANEKLFFGSGTQLSVL.

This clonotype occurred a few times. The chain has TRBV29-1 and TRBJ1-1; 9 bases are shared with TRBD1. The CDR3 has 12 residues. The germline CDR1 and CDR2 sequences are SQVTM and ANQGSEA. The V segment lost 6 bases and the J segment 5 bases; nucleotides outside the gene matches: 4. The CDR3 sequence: CSVTGGRTEAFF. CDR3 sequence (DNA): TGCAGCGTCACAGGGGGCCGAACTGAAGCTTTCTTT.

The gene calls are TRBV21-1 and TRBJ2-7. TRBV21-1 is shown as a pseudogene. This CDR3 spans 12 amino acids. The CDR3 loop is CASSKRGYEQYF. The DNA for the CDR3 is TGTGCCAGCAGCAAACGGGGCTACGAGCAGTACTTC.

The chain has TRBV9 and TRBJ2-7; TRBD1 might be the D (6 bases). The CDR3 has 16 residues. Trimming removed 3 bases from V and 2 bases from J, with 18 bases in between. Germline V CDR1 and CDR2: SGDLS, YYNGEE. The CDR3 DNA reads TGTGCCAGCAGCGACCCGTTGACAGGTGTTACCTACGAGCAGTACTTC. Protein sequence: CASSDPLTGVTYEQYF.

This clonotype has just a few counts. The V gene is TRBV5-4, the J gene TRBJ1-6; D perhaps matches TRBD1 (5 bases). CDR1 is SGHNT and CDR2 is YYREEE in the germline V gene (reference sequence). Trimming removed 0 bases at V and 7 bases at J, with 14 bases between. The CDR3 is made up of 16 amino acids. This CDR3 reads CASSLDGAGSNSPLHF. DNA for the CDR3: TGTGCCAGCAGCTTGGATGGGGCAGGCTCGAATTCACCCCTCCACTTT.

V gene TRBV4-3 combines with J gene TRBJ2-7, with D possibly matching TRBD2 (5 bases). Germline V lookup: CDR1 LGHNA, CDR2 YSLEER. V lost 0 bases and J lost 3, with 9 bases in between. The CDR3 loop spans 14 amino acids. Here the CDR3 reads CASSQEREYYEQYF. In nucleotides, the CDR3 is TGCGCCAGCAGCCAAGAAAGGGAGTACTACGAGCAGTACTTC.

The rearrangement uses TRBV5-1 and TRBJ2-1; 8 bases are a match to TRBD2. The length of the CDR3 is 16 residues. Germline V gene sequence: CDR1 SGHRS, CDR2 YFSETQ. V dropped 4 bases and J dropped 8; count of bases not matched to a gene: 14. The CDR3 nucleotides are TGCGCCAGCAGCCCCGTCCCGGGACTAGGTCGTGATGAGCAGTTCTTC. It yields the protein CASSPVPGLGRDEQFF.

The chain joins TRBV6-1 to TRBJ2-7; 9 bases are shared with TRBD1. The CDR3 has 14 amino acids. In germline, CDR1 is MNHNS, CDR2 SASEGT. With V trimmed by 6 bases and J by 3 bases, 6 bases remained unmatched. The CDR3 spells CASRPPGQGYEQYV. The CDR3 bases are TGTGCCAGCAGGCCCCCGGGACAGGGCTACGAGCAGTACGTC.

The DNA of the CDR3 is TGTGCCAGCCTCCGGCCCTCCTGGACAGGACCGAGCGAGCAGTACGTC. Amino acid sequence: CASLRPSWTGPSEQYV. The rearrangement links TRBV6-4 to TRBJ2-7; 7 bases match TRBD1. Trimming removed 8 bases from V and 6 bases from J; junction bases left unmatched: 19. The CDR3 contains 16 residues. The germline V gene encodes CDR1 MRHNA and CDR2 SNTAGT.

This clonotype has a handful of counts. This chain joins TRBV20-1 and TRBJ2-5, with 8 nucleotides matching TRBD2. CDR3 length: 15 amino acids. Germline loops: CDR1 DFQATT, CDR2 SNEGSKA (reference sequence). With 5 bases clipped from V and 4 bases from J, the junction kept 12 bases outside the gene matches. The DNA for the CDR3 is TGCAGTGCTTGGGTAGCGCCGAGCGGGGGAGAGACCCAGTACTTC. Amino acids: CSAWVAPSGGETQYF.

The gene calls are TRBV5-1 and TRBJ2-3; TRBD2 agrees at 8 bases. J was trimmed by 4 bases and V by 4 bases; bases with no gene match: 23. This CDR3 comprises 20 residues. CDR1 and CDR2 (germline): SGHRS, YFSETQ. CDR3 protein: CASSPGLGLILRRVSDTQYF. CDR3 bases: TGCGCCAGCAGCCCGGGACTAGGTTTGATCCTCCGTCGCGTGTCAGATACGCAGTATTTT.

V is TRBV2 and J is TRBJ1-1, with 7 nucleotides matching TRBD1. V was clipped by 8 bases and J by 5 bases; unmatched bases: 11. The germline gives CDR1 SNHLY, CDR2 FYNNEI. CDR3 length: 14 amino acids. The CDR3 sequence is CASGRTGAGTEAFF. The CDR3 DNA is TGTGCCAGCGGAAGAACAGGGGCGGGTACTGAAGCTTTCTTT.